This T cell receptor beta chain was profiled in a study of human T cells and chemical hapten exposure. This clonotype has just a few counts. Documented time point: patch test 2, 6 weeks after DPC sensitization. The sample's treatment: therapeutic diphenylcyclopropenone sensitization with weekly scalp DPC. MiXCR was run by TCRdb on the RACE reads, yielding one entry per CDR3 protein. Here the sample spans about 350,000 distinct CDR3 sequences, more than 5% being singletons. Specimen: whole blood, collected in connection with sensitization to the hapten diphenylcyclopropenone (DPC). The receptor was derived from a woman younger than 30 with alopecia areata. Some clones in this sample may be carry-over from other donors' samples.

The CDR3, as DNA: TGTGCCAGCATCGCCTTGAGGCTGGGGGGTGAGACCCAGTACTTC. This gives the protein CASIALRLGGETQYF. The chain is built from TRBV6-1 and TRBJ2-5; TRBD2 is a possible D gene (6 bases). Trimming left V 7 bases short and J 5 bases short, with 20 bases between. Germline V lookup: CDR1 MNHNS, CDR2 SASEGT. The CDR3 contains 15 residues.